The source of this T cell receptor beta chain is a study of shared clonotypes between healthy human individuals. Within Nashville, Tennessee resided all donors, each a Caucasian adult. The study's findings and limits: Enrolling few donors narrowed the genetic and exposure-history diversity that was represented. Researchers found naive subsets generally carried larger estimated richness than memory subsets.

The protocol was immunoSEQ multiplex PCR, while the TCRdb copy is restricted to in-frame clones and leaves out a portion. This table has 2 million to 2.5 million clones, 90% to 95% appearing once. Regarding this clone: Its antigen is unidentified.

This sequence originates from a young man in good health. Some clones in this sample may be carry-over from other donors' samples. The sample taken for sequencing was naive CD4+ T cells from PBMCs. Subset in this sample: CD45RA+ positively selected.

This CDR3 reads CASSLLPTGTGSYEQYF. The CDR3 nucleotides read TGCGCCAGCAGCTTACTTCCAACCGGGACGGGCTCCTACGAGCAGTACTTC. V and J are TRBV5-1 and TRBJ2-7, with D perhaps matching TRBD1 or TRBD2 (5 bases each). V was cut by 2 bases and J by 0 bases, with 18 bases left in between. This CDR3 spans 17 amino acids. The germline CDR1 and CDR2 sequences are SGHRS and YFSETQ.